The rows below give T cell receptor beta chains drawn from one sample of a study of blood T cell repertoires in COVID-19. Assay used: immunoSEQ multiplex PCR; TCRdb lists only in-frame clones, some missing. The sample yields 45,000 to 60,000 clones, roughly 83% seen once. The sample comprised peripheral blood. The receptors shown here come from a human donor in a cohort sampled during active COVID-19. Each CDR3 is given without its conserved first and last residue. The order of the fields is V gene, J gene, CDR3 protein.

TRBV10-3	TRBJ2-3	AISVTGGRTDTQY
TRBV4-1	TRBJ1-4	ASSQQNRGTNEKLF
TRBV18	TRBJ1-6	ASTLTGPSSYNSPLH
TRBV12-3/TRBV12-4	TRBJ2-5	ASSLGGGETQY
TRBV15	TRBJ1-1	ATSRSDREFEAF
TRBV19	TRBJ1-1	ASSLRQENTEAF
TRBV30	TRBJ1-3	AWDNGGVSTIY
TRBV6-2/TRBV6-3	TRBJ1-1	ASSYPGSYTEAF
TRBV7-9	TRBJ1-4	ASSFSQGARWDEKLF
TRBV6-1	TRBJ2-2	ASSEEGGGTGELF
TRBV9	TRBJ1-6	ASSVAGGSSYNSPLH
TRBV6-5	TRBJ1-2	ASSYGGGKNGYT
TRBV5-1	TRBJ2-7	ASSSVLGGGNYEQY
TRBV27	TRBJ1-5	ASTPRQGGQPQH
TRBV19	TRBJ2-3	ASSPHSYTLTDTQY
TRBV3-1/TRBV3-2	TRBJ2-1	ASSTGTGYNEQF
TRBV7-2	TRBJ1-2	ASSTPTLYGYT
TRBV10-3	TRBJ1-5	AIARDRSNQPQH
TRBV19	TRBJ1-5	ASSMTTGFNQPQH
TRBV2	TRBJ1-1	ASSVLSGSRTEAF
TRBV11-2	TRBJ2-7	ASSERVTAAYEQY
TRBV5-6	TRBJ1-1	ASSLTVNTEAF
TRBV3-1/TRBV3-2	TRBJ1-1	ASSQRGSPNTEAF
TRBV29-1	TRBJ1-1	SVERRWEAF
TRBV7-9	TRBJ1-5	ASSSGQTENQPQH
TRBV6-6	TRBJ1-3	ASKRESRNTIY
TRBV3-1/TRBV3-2	TRBJ2-7	ASSPGLSTSSYEQY